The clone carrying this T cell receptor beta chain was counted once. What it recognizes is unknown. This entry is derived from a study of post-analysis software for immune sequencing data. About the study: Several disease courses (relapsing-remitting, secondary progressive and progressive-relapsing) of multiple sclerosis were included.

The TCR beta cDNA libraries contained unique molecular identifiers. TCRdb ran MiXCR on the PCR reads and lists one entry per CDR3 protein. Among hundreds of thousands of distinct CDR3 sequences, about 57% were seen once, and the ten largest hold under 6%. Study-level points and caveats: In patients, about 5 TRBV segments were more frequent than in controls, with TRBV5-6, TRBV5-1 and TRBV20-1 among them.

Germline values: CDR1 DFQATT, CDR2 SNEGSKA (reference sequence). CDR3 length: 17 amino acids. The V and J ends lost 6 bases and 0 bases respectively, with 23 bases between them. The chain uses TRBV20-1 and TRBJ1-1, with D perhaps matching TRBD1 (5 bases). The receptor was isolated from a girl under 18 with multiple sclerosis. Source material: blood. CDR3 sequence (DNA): TGCAGTGCACCTAACGGGCAGGGAGGAAGCATGAACACTGAAGCTTTCTTT. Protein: CSAPNGQGGSMNTEAFF.